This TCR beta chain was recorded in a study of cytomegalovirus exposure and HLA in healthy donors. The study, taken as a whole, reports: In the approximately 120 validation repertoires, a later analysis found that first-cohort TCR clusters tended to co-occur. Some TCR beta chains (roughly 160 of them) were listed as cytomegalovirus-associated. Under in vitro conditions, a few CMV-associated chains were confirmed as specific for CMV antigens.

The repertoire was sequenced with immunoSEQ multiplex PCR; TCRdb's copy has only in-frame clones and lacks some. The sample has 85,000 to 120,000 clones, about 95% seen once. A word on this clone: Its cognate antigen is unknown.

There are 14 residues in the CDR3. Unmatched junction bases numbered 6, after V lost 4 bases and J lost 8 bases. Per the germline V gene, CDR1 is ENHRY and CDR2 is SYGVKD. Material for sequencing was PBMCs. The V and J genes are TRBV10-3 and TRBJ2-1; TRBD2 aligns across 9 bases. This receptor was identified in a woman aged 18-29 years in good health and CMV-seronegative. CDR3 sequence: CAISVAGDIDEQFF. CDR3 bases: TGTGCCATCAGTGTAGCGGGAGACATAGATGAGCAGTTCTTC.